This T cell receptor beta chain was sequenced for a study of blood T cell repertoires in COVID-19. On the study more broadly: Sources were T cells, B-cell-depleted T cells, or PBMCs; the material itself was cDNA or gDNA.

Profiled with immunoSEQ multiplex PCR; TCRdb holds only in-frame clones, not every one. The repertoire consists of under 200,000 clones, with 80% to 90% occurring once and the leading ten covering about 8%. Adults between roughly 18 and 95 years of age took part from 20 to 25 US areas. Germline V gene sequence: CDR1 SGHTA, CDR2 FQGNSA. CDR3 length: 15 residues. V gave up 5 bases and J gave up 2 bases; unmatched junction bases: 8. Sequenced: PBMCs or T cells enriched from blood (not recorded which). The clonotype was recovered from a woman aged 45-59 years who had recovered from COVID-19. The V gene is TRBV7-2, the J gene TRBJ2-7; 8 bases align to TRBD1. The CDR3 DNA reads as TGTGCCAGCAGCCTCCATGACAGGGGTCCCTACGAGCAGTACTTC. This sequence encodes CASSLHDRGPYEQYF.